Reported below is one TCR beta chain. These data come from a study of blood T cell repertoires in COVID-19. Measured with immunoSEQ multiplex PCR; TCRdb has only the in-frame clones, and not every one. The sample holds 35,000 to 50,000 clones; 70% to 90% are singletons and the top ten take approximately 4%. The germline V and J ends were trimmed by 6 bases and 5 bases, with 13 bases remaining between them. CDR3 length: 13 amino acids. CDR1 and CDR2 (germline): MNHNY, SVGAGI (reference sequence). The TCR was taken from a human donor in a cohort sampled during active COVID-19. This chain uses TRBV6-6 with TRBJ1-2; D remains unclear. What was sequenced was peripheral blood. CDR3 protein: CASSPGSPYGYTF. CDR3 nucleotide sequence: TGTGCCAGCAGCCCTGGGAGTCCGTATGGCTACACCTTC.